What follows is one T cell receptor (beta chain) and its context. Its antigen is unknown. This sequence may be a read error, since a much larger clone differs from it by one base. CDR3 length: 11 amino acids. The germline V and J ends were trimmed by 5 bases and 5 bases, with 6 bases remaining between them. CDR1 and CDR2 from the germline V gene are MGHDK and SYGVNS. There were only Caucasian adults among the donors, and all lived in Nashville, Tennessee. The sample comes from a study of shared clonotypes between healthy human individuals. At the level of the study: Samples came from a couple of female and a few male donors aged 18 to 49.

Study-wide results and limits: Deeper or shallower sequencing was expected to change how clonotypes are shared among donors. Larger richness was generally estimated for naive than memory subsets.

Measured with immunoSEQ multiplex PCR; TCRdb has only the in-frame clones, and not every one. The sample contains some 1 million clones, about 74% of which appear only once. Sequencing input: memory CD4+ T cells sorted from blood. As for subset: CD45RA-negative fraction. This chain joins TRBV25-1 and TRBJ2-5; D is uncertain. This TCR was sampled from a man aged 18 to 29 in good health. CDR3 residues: CASSFRETQYF. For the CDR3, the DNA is TGTGCCAGCAGTTTCCGGGAGACCCAGTACTTC. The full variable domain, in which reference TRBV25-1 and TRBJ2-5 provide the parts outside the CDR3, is EADIYQTPRYLVIGTGKKITLECSQTMGHDKMYWYQQDPGMELHLIHYSYGVNSTEKGDLSSESTVSRIRTEHFPLTLESARPSHTSQYLCASSFRETQYFGPGTRLLVL.